These T cell receptor beta chains were read from a single sample in a study of blood T cell repertoires in COVID-19. Only in-frame clones appear in the TCRdb table, and some are missing; sequencing was by immunoSEQ multiplex PCR. The profile shows about 85,000 clones, roughly four fifths of them singletons. The specimen was peripheral blood. The origin of the receptors is a woman aged 80 or over with acute or convalescent COVID-19. CDR3s include the opening cysteine and the closing phenylalanine or tryptophan. A D gene is named only where the DNA matches it firmly. Only some rows state a clone size, as once, few, many or a class for expanded clones.

TGTGCCAGCAGCCCCACATCTATGGGCAGTGGAGGTACGCAGTATTTT,CASSPTSMGSGGTQYF,TRBJ2-3,.,16,TRBV7-3,.
TGTGCCAACTCGGCGGGAGCGGGAGGTGGAGGGATTGAGCAGTTCTTC,CANSAGAGGGGIEQFF,TRBJ2-1,.,16,TRBV19,TRBD2
TGTGCCGAGGGGACAGGGCCACGCGAGCAGTACTTC,CAEGTGPREQYF,TRBJ2-7,.,12,TRBV5-8,TRBD1
TGTGCCACCAGTGATCTCCCCGGGCAGGGCGACTCTGGAAACACCATATATTTT,CATSDLPGQGDSGNTIYF,TRBJ1-3,.,18,TRBV24-1,.
TGTGCCAGCAGCACCAAAGTGACGTGGGACTCAGCAGAGACCCAGTACTTC,CASSTKVTWDSAETQYF,TRBJ2-5,many,17,TRBV7-9,.
TGTGCGAACAGGTCAGTTAATCAAGAGACCCAGTACTTC,CANRSVNQETQYF,TRBJ2-5,.,13,TRBV24-1,.
TGTGCCAGCAGCCAAGACCTAGCGGGAAATGAGCAGTTCTTC,CASSQDLAGNEQFF,TRBJ2-1,.,14,TRBV14,TRBD2
TGTGCCAGCAGCTTGACAGGGATCTCTGGAAACACCATATATTTT,CASSLTGISGNTIYF,TRBJ1-3,.,15,TRBV7-9,TRBD1
TGTGCCAGCAGTGACAGGGGGTTCACTGAAGCTTTCTTT,CASSDRGFTEAFF,TRBJ1-1,once,13,TRBV2,TRBD1
TGTGCCAGACCGCCGGGACAAAAGAACACTGAAGCTTTCTTT,CARPPGQKNTEAFF,TRBJ1-1,.,14,TRBV19,.
TGTGCCAGCAGCCCGAACGGGATACCCACAGATACGCAGTATTTT,CASSPNGIPTDTQYF,TRBJ2-3,.,15,TRBV6-5,.
TGTGCCAGCAGCTTAGGGCCGGCAGGGGTTGGCTACACCTTC,CASSLGPAGVGYTF,TRBJ1-2,.,14,TRBV11-2,.
TGTGCCAGCAGTGGAAGGGAGGCGGTTAGTTCACCCCTCCACTTT,CASSGREAVSSPLHF,TRBJ1-6,.,15,TRBV2,.
TGTGCCAGCAGCCAAGATCACGCAGGTGAGCAGTTCTTC,CASSQDHAGEQFF,TRBJ2-1,.,13,TRBV3-1/TRBV3-2,.
TGTGCCAGCAGCGTCAGGGAATCACCCCTCCACTTT,CASSVRESPLHF,TRBJ1-6,.,12,TRBV9,.
TGTGCCAGCAGCCCGGGACTCAACTCTGGAAACACCATATATTTT,CASSPGLNSGNTIYF,TRBJ1-3,few,15,TRBV7-9,.
TGTGCCAGCAGCGTCAGCGGGGGGGAATCAGATACGCAGTATTTT,CASSVSGGESDTQYF,TRBJ2-3,few,15,TRBV9,TRBD2
TGTGCCATCAGTGGGGACAAGTTCACAGATACGCAGTATTTT,CAISGDKFTDTQYF,TRBJ2-3,.,14,TRBV10-3,.
TGTGCCAGCAGCTTGCCCGGTCCTGGAAACACCATATATTTT,CASSLPGPGNTIYF,TRBJ1-3,.,14,TRBV5-6,.
TGTGCCAGCAGTGTGGTTAGCGGAATCTATAATGAGCAGTTCTTC,CASSVVSGIYNEQFF,TRBJ2-1,once,15,TRBV2,.
TGTGCCAGCTCACTTGACAGGGTTGGTCAGCCCCAGCATTTT,CASSLDRVGQPQHF,TRBJ1-5,.,14,TRBV18,TRBD1
TGTGCCAGCAGCGAGGGACATACGAACACTGAAGCTTTCTTT,CASSEGHTNTEAFF,TRBJ1-1,.,14,TRBV9,.
TGTGCCAGCAGCTCACTTACCGTCACAGATACGCAGTATTTT,CASSSLTVTDTQYF,TRBJ2-3,.,14,TRBV13,.
TGCGCCAGCAGCTTGGACAGGGGGAACACCGGGGAGCTGTTTTTT,CASSLDRGNTGELFF,TRBJ2-2,.,15,TRBV5-1,TRBD1
TGTGCCAGTAGTAACCAGGGGGCTGCTGGAAACACCATATATTTT,CASSNQGAAGNTIYF,TRBJ1-3,.,15,TRBV19,TRBD1
TGTGCCAGCAGTTACTCGAGGGAGGGGGAGAAACTGTTTTTT,CASSYSREGEKLFF,TRBJ1-4,once,14,TRBV6-5,.
TGTGCCAGCAGCCACCCGCCTAGCGGCACCTACGAGCAGTACTTC,CASSHPPSGTYEQYF,TRBJ2-7,.,15,TRBV3-1/TRBV3-2,TRBD2
TGTGCCACCAGCAGAGATCCGGGGGGGCCGGTGACCCAGTACTTC,CATSRDPGGPVTQYF,TRBJ2-5,.,15,TRBV15,TRBD2
TGTGCCAGCAGGCCCTCAGGGGGCTCCTACAATGAGCAGTTCTTC,CASRPSGGSYNEQFF,TRBJ2-1,.,15,TRBV3-1/TRBV3-2,TRBD1
TGTGCCAGCAGCTTGATGGGGGGGCTCGGGGAAAAACTGTTTTTT,CASSLMGGLGEKLFF,TRBJ1-4,once,15,TRBV5-5,.
TGTGCCAGCAGACAGTTCACCGGGGAGCTGTTTTTT,CASRQFTGELFF,TRBJ2-2,.,12,TRBV28,.
TGTGCCAGCTCACCACCGGCCGCTTCCTACGAGCAGTACTTC,CASSPPAASYEQYF,TRBJ2-7,.,14,TRBV18,.
TGTGCCAGCAGCGCCACAGGGGCTGGGGCCAACGTCCTGACTTTC,CASSATGAGANVLTF,TRBJ2-6,.,15,TRBV3-1/TRBV3-2,TRBD1
TGTGCCAGCAGCCCTAGCGGGGGCATGTACAATGAGCAGTTCTTC,CASSPSGGMYNEQFF,TRBJ2-1,.,15,TRBV7-8,TRBD2
TGTGCCAGCAGCCTGGACAGGAACACTGAAGCTTTCTTT,CASSLDRNTEAFF,TRBJ1-1,.,13,TRBV5-4,.
TGCGCCAGCAGCCAGGTTTGGACAGGAATGAACACCGGGGAGCTGTTTTTT,CASSQVWTGMNTGELFF,TRBJ2-2,.,17,TRBV5-1,TRBD1
TGTGCCAGCAGTTTATTGTCGGTCGGACAAACAAACACTGAAGCTTTCTTT,CASSLLSVGQTNTEAFF,TRBJ1-1,.,17,TRBV27,.
TGTGCCAGCAGCCCCCGGGATAGCGGGGGATCCTACAATGAGCAGTTCTTC,CASSPRDSGGSYNEQFF,TRBJ2-1,.,17,TRBV7-3,TRBD2
TGTGCCAGCAGCCCCAGGGGATCAGGCACCGGGGAGCTGTTTTTT,CASSPRGSGTGELFF,TRBJ2-2,.,15,TRBV6-6,.
TGTGCCAGCAGCTTAGCCACCTCGGACACCATATATTTT,CASSLATSDTIYF,TRBJ1-3,few,13,TRBV7-2,.
TGTGCCAGTAGTATCAGGGGCAGGGGCACCGGGGAGCTGTTTTTT,CASSIRGRGTGELFF,TRBJ2-2,.,15,TRBV19,.
TGTGCCAGCAGCTTGGCCGGAATACAGAGCTCTGGAAACACCATATATTTT,CASSLAGIQSSGNTIYF,TRBJ1-3,.,17,TRBV5-4,.
TGCGCCAGCAGAATAGGACTAGCGGGAGCAAGGGGGAACACCGGGGAGCTGTTTTTT,CASRIGLAGARGNTGELFF,TRBJ2-2,.,19,TRBV5-1,TRBD2
TGTGCCAGCAGGACAGGGGAGGGCACTGAAGCTTTCTTT,CASRTGEGTEAFF,TRBJ1-1,.,13,TRBV12-3/TRBV12-4,TRBD1
TGTGCCAGTAGTATAAAATCTAGTGGCGGAGAGACCCAGTACTTC,CASSIKSSGGETQYF,TRBJ2-5,.,15,TRBV19,.
TGCGCCAGCAGCTTGGCCGGGACAGGGATGAATGAGCAGTTCTTC,CASSLAGTGMNEQFF,TRBJ2-1,.,15,TRBV5-1,TRBD1
TGTGCCAGTAGTGCGATCGGGACAGCCTCTGGAAACACCATATATTTT,CASSAIGTASGNTIYF,TRBJ1-3,.,16,TRBV19,TRBD1
TGTGCCAGCTGGGACAGGGTTTTTCAGCCCCAGCATTTT,CASWDRVFQPQHF,TRBJ1-5,few,13,TRBV6-5,TRBD1
TGTGCCAGCAGCGTGGGCAAGGTGGGACTTCCTTACAATGAGCAGTTCTTC,CASSVGKVGLPYNEQFF,TRBJ2-1,.,17,TRBV7-6,.
TGTGCCTCGGGGCGGGGAGACTACGAGCAGTACTTC,CASGRGDYEQYF,TRBJ2-7,few,12,TRBV19,.
TGCCCCGCCAGCGGTCCTAGCACAGATACGCAGTATTTT,CPASGPSTDTQYF,TRBJ2-3,.,13,TRBV10-3,.
TGTGCCAGCAGCTACCGACTAGCGGGAGGGCGGAGCTCCTACGAGCAGTACTTC,CASSYRLAGGRSSYEQYF,TRBJ2-7,.,18,TRBV7-2,TRBD2
TGTGCCAGCAGCCACCTAGGCCGGGGGAAACCGGAGCTGTTTTTT,CASSHLGRGKPELFF,TRBJ2-2,.,15,TRBV5-4,.
TGTGCCAGTACAGCGGCTGGTGGCTACACCTTC,CASTAAGGYTF,TRBJ1-2,.,11,TRBV19,.
TGTGCCAGCAGCTCCCCAGGGTACGAGACCCAGTACTTC,CASSSPGYETQYF,TRBJ2-5,.,13,TRBV7-2,.
TGTGCCACCAGCGAGACAGGAACTTCCTACAATGAGCAGTTCTTC,CATSETGTSYNEQFF,TRBJ2-1,.,15,TRBV24-1,.
TGTGCCAGCAGCGTATCGGGAGGGGGGTCCGGGGAGCTGTTTTTT,CASSVSGGGSGELFF,TRBJ2-2,.,15,TRBV9,TRBD2
TGTGCCAGCAGTGAAGCCTCGGGGAGGGTGGGCACTGAAGCTTTCTTT,CASSEASGRVGTEAFF,TRBJ1-1,.,16,TRBV6-1,.
TGCGCCAGCAGCTGGGGACTAGCGGGAGAAGAGACCCAGTACTTC,CASSWGLAGEETQYF,TRBJ2-5,once,15,TRBV5-1,TRBD2